These 5 T cell receptor beta chains came from one sample sequenced in a study of blood T cell repertoires in COVID-19. Profiled with immunoSEQ multiplex PCR; TCRdb holds only in-frame clones, not every one. This table holds about 280,000 clones, about 91% found once. Sequencing was done on a sample of PBMCs or T cells enriched from blood (not recorded which). These receptors were obtained from a man aged 40-49 years who had been exposed to COVID-19.

The rearrangement links TRBV6-5 to TRBJ1-1, with D possibly matching TRBD1 (6 bases). V lost 4 bases, J lost 1 base, and 10 bases lay in between. Per germline, CDR1 MNHEY and CDR2 SVGAGI. The CDR3 is 14 amino acids. CDR3 sequence reads: CASSSGGGNTEAFF. In DNA, the CDR3 is TGTGCCAGCAGTTCGGGGGGCGGGAACACTGAAGCTTTCTTT.

This chain links TRBV30 with TRBJ1-2, with D perhaps matching TRBD1 (5 bases). The V and J ends lost 0 bases and 1 base respectively, with 12 bases between them. CDR1 and CDR2 (germline): GTSNPN, SVGIG (reference sequence). The CDR3 is 15 amino acids. CDR3 sequence: CAWSVGGGYNYGYTF. CDR3 in DNA: TGTGCCTGGAGTGTCGGGGGTGGTTATAACTATGGCTACACCTTC.

This clone was counted a single time. The chain carries TRBV28 and TRBJ2-3; maybe TRBD2 (5 bases). V was trimmed by 8 bases and J by 2 bases, leaving 17 bases between them. CDR1 and CDR2 from the germline V gene are MDHEN and SYDVKM. This CDR3 has 15 amino acids. The CDR3 region is CASGTASGVTDTQYF. CDR3 nucleotides: TGTGCCAGCGGAACGGCCTCCGGGGTCACAGATACGCAGTATTTT.

This chain joins TRBV7-9 and TRBJ1-1, with D unclear. Germline CDR1 and CDR2: SEHNR and FQNEAQ (reference sequence). The CDR3 consists of 14 residues. V lost 0 bases and J 4 bases, leaving 9 bases between the germline ends. CDR3 sequence reads: CASSLAGSATEAFF. CDR3 nucleotides: TGTGCCAGCAGCTTAGCAGGGAGCGCCACTGAAGCTTTCTTT.

The rearrangement links TRBV24-1 to TRBJ2-1; 8 bases are a match to TRBD2. From germline, CDR1 is KGHDR and CDR2 SFDVKD. This CDR3 region has 16 residues. J gave up 1 base and V 7 bases, and 8 bases lay outside the gene matches. The CDR3 DNA sequence: TGTGCCACCAGCGAGACTAGCGAGAAATCCTACAATGAGCAGTTCTTC. Its protein is CATSETSEKSYNEQFF.